This T cell receptor (beta chain) was found in a study of cytomegalovirus exposure and HLA in healthy donors. The study, taken as a whole, reports: A later analysis found that most CMV-associated TCR beta chains appeared HLA-restricted. Prior analysis indicated that the majority of TCR beta V segments exhibited productivity approximately 90% or approximately 30% of the time.

In the PCR, 60 Vbeta and 13 Jbeta primers were used. The data were produced by immunoSEQ multiplex PCR, yet TCRdb's version contains in-frame clones alone and is incomplete. The sample lists more than 150,000 clones; about 77% were seen once. Notes on this clone: Antigen: not known.

The CDR3 sequence is 13 residues long. V lost 7 bases and J 4 bases, leaving 11 bases between the germline ends. Looked up from germline, CDR1 is SGDLS and CDR2 is YYNGEE. This chain joins TRBV9 and TRBJ2-2; tentative D call: TRBD2 (6 bases). The sample consisted of PBMCs. This clonotype was obtained from a woman aged 30 to 39 in good health and CMV-seropositive. The CDR3 sequence is CASLLGGTGELFF. CDR3 DNA sequence: TGTGCCAGCCTACTCGGGGGCACCGGGGAGCTGTTTTTT.